This T cell receptor beta chain was found in a study of blood T cell repertoires in COVID-19. Overall study: COVID-19 samples from acute and convalescent phases originated in the United States, Italy and Spain.

V was cut by 7 bases and J by 1 base, with 11 bases left in between. The CDR3 extends over 13 amino acids. Germline CDR1 reads MDHEN; CDR2 reads SYDVKM. The repertoire was sequenced with immunoSEQ multiplex PCR; TCRdb's copy has only in-frame clones and lacks some. The sample contains some 98,000 clones, over 70% of which appear only once. The receptor comes from a human donor in a cohort sampled during active COVID-19. V and J are TRBV28 and TRBJ2-7, with D possibly being TRBD1 (5 bases). Sequenced sample: peripheral blood. For the CDR3, the DNA is TGTGCCAGCACCTGGGGCAGATCCTACGAGCAGTACTTC. Its protein product is CASTWGRSYEQYF.